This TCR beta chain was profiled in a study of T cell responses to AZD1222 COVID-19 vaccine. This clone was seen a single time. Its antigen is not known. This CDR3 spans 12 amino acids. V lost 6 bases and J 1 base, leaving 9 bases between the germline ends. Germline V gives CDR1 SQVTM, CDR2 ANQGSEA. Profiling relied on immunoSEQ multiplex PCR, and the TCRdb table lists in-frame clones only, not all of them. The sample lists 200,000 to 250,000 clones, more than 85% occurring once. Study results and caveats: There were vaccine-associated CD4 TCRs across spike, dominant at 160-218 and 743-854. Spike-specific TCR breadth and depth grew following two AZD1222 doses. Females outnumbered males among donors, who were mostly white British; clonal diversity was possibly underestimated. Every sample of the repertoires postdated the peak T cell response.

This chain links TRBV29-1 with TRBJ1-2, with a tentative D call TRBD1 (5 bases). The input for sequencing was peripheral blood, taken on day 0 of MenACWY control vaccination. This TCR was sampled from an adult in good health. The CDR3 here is CSVDSINYGYTF. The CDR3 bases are TGCAGCGTCGACAGTATTAACTATGGCTACACCTTC.